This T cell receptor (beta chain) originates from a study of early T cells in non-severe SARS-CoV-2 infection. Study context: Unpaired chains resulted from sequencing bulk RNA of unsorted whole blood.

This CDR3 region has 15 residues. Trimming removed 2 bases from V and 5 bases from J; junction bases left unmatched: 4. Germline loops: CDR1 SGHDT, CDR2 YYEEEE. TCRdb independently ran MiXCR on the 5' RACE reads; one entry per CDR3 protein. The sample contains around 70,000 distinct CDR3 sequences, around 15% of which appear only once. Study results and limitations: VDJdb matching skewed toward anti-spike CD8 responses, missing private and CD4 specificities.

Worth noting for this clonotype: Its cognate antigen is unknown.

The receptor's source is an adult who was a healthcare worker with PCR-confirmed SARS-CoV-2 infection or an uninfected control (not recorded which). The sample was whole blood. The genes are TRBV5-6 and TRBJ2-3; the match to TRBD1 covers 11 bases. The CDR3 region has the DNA TGTGCCAGCAGCTTCGGACAGGGGGCCAGAGATACGCAGTATTTT. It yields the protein CASSFGQGARDTQYF.